The 11 T cell receptor beta chains below were found in one sample sequenced in a study of naive and memory T cell subsets. An oligonucleotide containing a UMI was ligated to the 3' end of TCR cDNA. The SP2 primer and nested alpha and beta constant region primers amplified ligated cDNA in four rounds. TCRdb analysed the 5' RACE reads with MiXCR anew, one entry per CDR3 protein. The profile shows about 48,000 distinct CDR3 sequences, approximately 4.5% of them singletons. These receptors came from a female donor in good health.

Many counts were recorded for this clonotype. The rearrangement joins TRBV14 to TRBJ1-2, with a possible D match to TRBD1 (5 bases). With 3 bases removed from V and 4 bases from J, the gap between germline ends came to 15 bases. Germline V gene lookup returns CDR1 SGHDN and CDR2 FVKESK. The CDR3 runs 15 residues. Here the CDR3 DNA reads TGTGCCAGCAGCCAGGCCGCCGGGACGGCCTATGGCTACACCTTC. As protein: CASSQAAGTAYGYTF.

Of note for this clonotype: A much larger clonotype is one base distant, so this may be a read error. The V call is TRBV15, the J call TRBJ2-1; D might be TRBD2 (5 bases). Germline-derived CDR1 and CDR2 are LNHNV and YYDKDF (reference sequence). The length of the CDR3 is 14 residues. The V end was cut by 5 bases, the J end by 8 bases, with 16 bases between. The chain's CDR3 is CATSLVRRQDEQFF. DNA of the CDR3: TGTGCCACCAGCCTAGTAAGGAGGCAAGATGAGCAGTTCTTC.

V is TRBV20-1 and J is TRBJ1-6; 7 positions agree with TRBD1. This CDR3 region has 15 residues. Trimming took 5 bases from V and 7 from J; bases not matched to a gene: 11. Germline CDR1 DFQATT, CDR2 SNEGSKA (reference sequence). The CDR3 DNA sequence: TGCAGTGCTGTAAGGGGGCAGAATTTAAATTCACCCCTCCACTTT. This sequence encodes CSAVRGQNLNSPLHF.

This clonotype was recorded many times. The chain joins TRBV12-3 or TRBV12-4 to TRBJ2-7; TRBD2 agrees at 11 bases. This CDR3 region has 17 residues. V shed 3 bases and J 0 bases; nucleotides not matched to a gene: 7. CDR3 nucleotides: TGTGCCAGCAGTTTTACCCTAGCGGGGGGCCCCTCCTACGAGCAGTACTTC. Protein sequence: CASSFTLAGGPSYEQYF.

This chain joins TRBV5-4 and TRBJ2-5, with unresolved D. Germline CDR1 reads SGHNT; CDR2 reads YYREEE (reference sequence). The CDR3 spans 13 residues. Trimming left V 3 bases short and J 5 bases short, with 11 bases between. CDR3 protein: CASSWTYEETQYF. DNA of the CDR3: TGTGCCAGCAGCTGGACCTACGAGGAGACCCAGTACTTC.

This clonotype was picked up many times. The gene calls are TRBV18 and TRBJ2-5; TRBD2 agrees at 11 bases. The V segment lost 9 bases and the J segment 5 bases; nucleotides outside the gene matches: 11. Germline V gives CDR1 KGHSH, CDR2 LQKENI. The CDR3 length is 15 residues. The DNA for the CDR3 is TGTGCCAGTTTACTAGCGGGAGCCTCCGGCGAGACCCAGTACTTC. Amino acids: CASLLAGASGETQYF.

The table lists this clonotype with a few counts. This sequence joins TRBV6-2 or TRBV6-3 and TRBJ1-2, with 8 bases identical to TRBD1. Trimming took 2 bases from V and 1 from J; bases not matched to a gene: 9. Germline loops: CDR1 MNHEY, CDR2 SVGEGT. CDR3 length equals 17 residues. CDR3 sequence (DNA): TGTGCCAGCAGTTACGGTCAGGGGGCGTTCCGTAACTATGGCTACACCTTC. It codes for CASSYGQGAFRNYGYTF.

At least ten counts were recorded for this clonotype. The V call is TRBV28, the J call TRBJ2-7, with TRBD2 matching over 13 bases. This CDR3 contains 20 residues. Germline CDR1 reads MDHEN; CDR2 reads SYDVKM. After removal of 2 bases from V and 3 bases from J, the junction contained 16 bases not matched to a gene. The DNA of the CDR3 is TGTGCCAGCAGTTTAATCCCCGGGACTAGCGGGGCCGGCTTTGTCTACGAGCAGTACTTC. This gives the protein CASSLIPGTSGAGFVYEQYF.

At least ten counts were recorded for this clonotype. The genes are TRBV7-7 and TRBJ2-7; D is undetermined. The germline V gene has CDR1 SSHAT and CDR2 FNYEAQ (reference sequence). Trimming cost V 5 bases and J 0 bases, with 8 bases left between them. This CDR3 has 13 residues. CDR3 DNA: TGTGCCAGCAGCCGCGGTCTCTCCTACGAGCAGTACTTC. Protein sequence: CASSRGLSYEQYF. Using reference TRBV7-7 and TRBJ2-7 for the parts outside the CDR3, the full variable domain is GAGVSQSPRYKVTKRGQDVTLRCDPISSHATLYWYQQALGQGPEFLTYFNYEAQPDKSGLPSDRFSAERPEGSISTLTIQRTEQRDSAMYRCASSRGLSYEQYFGPGTRLTVT.

At least ten counts were recorded for this clonotype. This sequence joins TRBV6-5 and TRBJ2-2; TRBD2 agrees at 7 bases. J was trimmed by 4 bases and V by 2 bases; bases with no gene match: 1. CDR3 length equals 14 residues. CDR1 and CDR2 from the germline V gene are MNHEY and SVGAGI. For the CDR3, the DNA is TGTGCCAGCAGTTACGGGGGGGGCACCGGGGAGCTGTTTTTT. Residues: CASSYGGGTGELFF.

This clonotype was observed many times. The V gene is TRBV29-1, the J gene TRBJ2-1; 7 bases match TRBD2. The V gene's germline CDR1 is SQVTM and CDR2 ANQGSEA. CDR3 length: 16 residues. V lost 1 base and J lost 4; bases outside the gene matches: 10. CDR3: CSVEGTGRNLYNEQFF. The CDR3 DNA follows: TGCAGCGTTGAAGGGACCGGGAGGAACCTTTACAATGAGCAGTTCTTC.